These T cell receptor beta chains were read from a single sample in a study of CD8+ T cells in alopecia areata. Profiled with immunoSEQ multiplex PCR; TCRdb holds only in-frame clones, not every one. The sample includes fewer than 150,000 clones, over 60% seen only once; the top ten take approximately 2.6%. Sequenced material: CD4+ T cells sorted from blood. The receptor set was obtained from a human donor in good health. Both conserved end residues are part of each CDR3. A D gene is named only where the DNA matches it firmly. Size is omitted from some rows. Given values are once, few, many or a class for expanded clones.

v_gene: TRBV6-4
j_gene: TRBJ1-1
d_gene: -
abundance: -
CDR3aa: CASSAMGGTEAFF
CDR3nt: TGTGCCAGCAGTGCCATGGGAGGAACTGAAGCTTTCTTT

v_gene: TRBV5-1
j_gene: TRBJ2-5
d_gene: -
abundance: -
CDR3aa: CASSPQTAGQETQYF
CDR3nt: TGCGCCAGCAGCCCACAAACGGCGGGCCAAGAGACCCAGTACTTC

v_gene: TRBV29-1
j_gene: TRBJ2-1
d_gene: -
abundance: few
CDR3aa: CSWGHPRNEQFF
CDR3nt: TGCAGCTGGGGACATCCGAGGAATGAGCAGTTCTTC

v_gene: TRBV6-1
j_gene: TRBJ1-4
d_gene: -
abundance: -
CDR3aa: CASSQQREKLFF
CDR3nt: TGTGCCAGCAGTCAACAGAGGGAAAAACTGTTTTTT

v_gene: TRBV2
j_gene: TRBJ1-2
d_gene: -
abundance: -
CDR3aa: CASSALYGYTF
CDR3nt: TGTGCCAGCAGTGCGCTCTATGGCTACACCTTC

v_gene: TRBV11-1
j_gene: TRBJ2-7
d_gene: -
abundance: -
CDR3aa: CASSLSAKSYEQYF
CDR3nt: TGTGCCAGCAGCTTGTCGGCTAAATCCTACGAGCAGTACTTC

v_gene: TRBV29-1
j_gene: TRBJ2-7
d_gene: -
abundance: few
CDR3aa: CSVGQTLYEQYF
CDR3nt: TGCAGCGTTGGACAGACACTATACGAGCAGTACTTC

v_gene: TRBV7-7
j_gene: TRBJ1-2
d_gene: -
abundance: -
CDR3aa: CAPRQGIAYGYTF
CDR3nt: TGTGCCCCCCGACAAGGGATTGCCTATGGCTACACCTTC

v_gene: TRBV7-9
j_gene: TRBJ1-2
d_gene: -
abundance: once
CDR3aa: CASSPSAAGYGYTF
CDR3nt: TGTGCCAGCAGCCCATCCGCGGCGGGTTACGGCTACACCTTC

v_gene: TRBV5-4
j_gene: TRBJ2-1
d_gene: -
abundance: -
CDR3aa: CASSLSPYNEQFF
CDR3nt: TGTGCCAGCAGCTTGTCACCTTACAATGAGCAGTTCTTC

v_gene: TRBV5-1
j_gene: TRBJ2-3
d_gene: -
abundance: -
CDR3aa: CASSLEGDTQYF
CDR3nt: TGCGCCAGCAGCTTGGAGGGAGATACGCAGTATTTT

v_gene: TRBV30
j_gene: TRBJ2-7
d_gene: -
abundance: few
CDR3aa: CAWSRSSYEQYF
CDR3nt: TGTGCCTGGAGCAGGAGCTCCTACGAGCAGTACTTC

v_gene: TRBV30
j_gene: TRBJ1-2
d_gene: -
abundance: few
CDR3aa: CAWNRQGEVGYTF
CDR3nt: TGTGCCTGGAACAGGCAAGGGGAGGTTGGCTACACCTTC

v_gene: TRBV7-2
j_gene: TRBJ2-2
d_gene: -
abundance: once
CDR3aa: CASSPRGQVTTNTGELFF
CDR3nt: TGTGCCAGCAGCCCTAGGGGCCAGGTGACAACGAACACCGGGGAGCTGTTTTTT

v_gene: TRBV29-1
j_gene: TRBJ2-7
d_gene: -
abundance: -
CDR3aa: CSGASTERFYEQYF
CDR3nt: TGCAGCGGGGCCTCGACAGAGAGATTTTACGAGCAGTACTTC

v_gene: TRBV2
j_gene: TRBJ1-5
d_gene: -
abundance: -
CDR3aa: CASSIVRSNQPQHF
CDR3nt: TGTGCCAGCAGTATCGTTCGAAGCAATCAGCCCCAGCATTTT

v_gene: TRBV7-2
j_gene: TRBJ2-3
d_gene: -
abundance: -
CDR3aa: CASSPGARRKYF
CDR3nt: TGTGCCAGCAGCCCGGGAGCAAGGAGGAAGTATTTT

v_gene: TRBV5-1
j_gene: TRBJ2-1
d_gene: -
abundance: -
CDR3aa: CASSSAPAGNEQFF
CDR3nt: TGCGCCAGCAGTTCCGCGCCAGCCGGGAATGAGCAGTTCTTC

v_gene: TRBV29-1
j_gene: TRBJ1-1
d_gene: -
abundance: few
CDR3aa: CSVGTLNTEAFF
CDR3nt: TGCAGCGTTGGGACTCTGAACACTGAAGCTTTCTTT

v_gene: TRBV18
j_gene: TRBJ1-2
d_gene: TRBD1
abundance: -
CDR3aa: CASSPLDRDYGYTF
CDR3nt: TGTGCCAGCTCACCTTTAGACAGGGACTATGGCTACACCTTC

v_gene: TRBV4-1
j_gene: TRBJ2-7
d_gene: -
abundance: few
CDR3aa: CASSQDRGEQYF
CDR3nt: TGCGCCAGCAGCCAAGATAGGGGAGAGCAGTACTTC

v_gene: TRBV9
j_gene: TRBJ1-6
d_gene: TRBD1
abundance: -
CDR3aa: CASSVGQGNSPLHF
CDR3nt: TGTGCCAGCAGCGTGGGACAGGGGAATTCACCCCTCCACTTT

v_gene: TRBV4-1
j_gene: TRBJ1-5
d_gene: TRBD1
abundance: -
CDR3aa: CASSQNMGGQGFQPQHF
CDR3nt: TGCGCCAGCAGCCAAAACATGGGGGGACAGGGTTTTCAGCCCCAGCATTTT

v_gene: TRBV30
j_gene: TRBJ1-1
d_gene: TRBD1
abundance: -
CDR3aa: CAWSTPGTGATEAFF
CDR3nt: TGTGCCTGGAGTACTCCCGGGACAGGGGCTACTGAAGCTTTCTTT

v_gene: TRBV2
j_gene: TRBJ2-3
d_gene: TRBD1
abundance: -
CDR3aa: CASTTGQVTDTQYF
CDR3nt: TGTGCCAGCACCACAGGACAGGTCACAGATACGCAGTATTTT

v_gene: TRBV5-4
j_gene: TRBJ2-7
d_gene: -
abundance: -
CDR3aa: CASSPRDNSYEQYF
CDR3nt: TGTGCCAGCAGCCCCCGGGACAACTCCTACGAGCAGTACTTC

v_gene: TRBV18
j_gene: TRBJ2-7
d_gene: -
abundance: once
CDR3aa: CASRGTMEQYF
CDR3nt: TGTGCCAGCCGAGGGACGATGGAGCAGTACTTC

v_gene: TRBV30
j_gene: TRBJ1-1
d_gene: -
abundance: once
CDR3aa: CAWTQGNTEAFF
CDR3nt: TGTGCCTGGACCCAGGGGAACACTGAAGCTTTCTTT

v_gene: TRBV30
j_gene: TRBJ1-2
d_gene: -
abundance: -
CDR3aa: CAWSLLANYGYTF
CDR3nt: TGTGCCTGGAGCCTACTGGCTAACTATGGCTACACCTTC

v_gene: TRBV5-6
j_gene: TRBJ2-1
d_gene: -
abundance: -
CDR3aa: CASSKGVGEQFF
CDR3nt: TGTGCCAGCAGCAAAGGTGTGGGTGAGCAGTTCTTC

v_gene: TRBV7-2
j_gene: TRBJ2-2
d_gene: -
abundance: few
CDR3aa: CASSLKDGDTGELFF
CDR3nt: TGTGCCAGCAGCTTAAAGGACGGTGACACCGGGGAGCTGTTTTTT

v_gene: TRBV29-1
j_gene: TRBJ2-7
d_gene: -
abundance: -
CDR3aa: CSVAPPMGTGRYEQYF
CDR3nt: TGCAGCGTTGCCCCGCCGATGGGAACAGGACGCTACGAGCAGTACTTC

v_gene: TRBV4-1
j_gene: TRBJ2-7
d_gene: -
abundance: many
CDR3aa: CASSGAGTGFGQYF
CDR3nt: TGCGCCAGCAGCGGGGCAGGGACGGGGTTCGGGCAGTACTTC

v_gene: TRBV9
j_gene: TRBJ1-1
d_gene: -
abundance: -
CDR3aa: CASSVRAERANTEAFF
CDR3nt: TGTGCCAGCAGCGTAAGGGCCGAGCGGGCGAACACTGAAGCTTTCTTT

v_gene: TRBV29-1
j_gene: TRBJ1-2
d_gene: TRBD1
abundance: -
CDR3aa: CSVGLGQANYGYTF
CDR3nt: TGCAGCGTTGGCCTAGGACAGGCTAACTATGGCTACACCTTC

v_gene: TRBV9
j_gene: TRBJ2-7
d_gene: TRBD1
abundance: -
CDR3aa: CASSVTSGGREQYF
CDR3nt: TGTGCCAGCAGCGTTACCTCAGGGGGTAGGGAGCAGTACTTC

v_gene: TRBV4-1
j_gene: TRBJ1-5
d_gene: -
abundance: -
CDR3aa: CASSQESNQPQHF
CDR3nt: TGCGCCAGCAGCCAAGAAAGCAATCAGCCCCAGCATTTT

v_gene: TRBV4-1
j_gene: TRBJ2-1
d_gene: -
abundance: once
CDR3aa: CASSRSQGGDEQFF
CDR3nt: TGCGCCAGCAGCCGGAGCCAGGGGGGAGATGAGCAGTTCTTC

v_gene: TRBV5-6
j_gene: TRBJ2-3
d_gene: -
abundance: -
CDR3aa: CASSLESRRGFTDTQYF
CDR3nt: TGTGCCAGCAGCTTGGAGAGCCGGAGGGGATTCACAGATACGCAGTATTTT

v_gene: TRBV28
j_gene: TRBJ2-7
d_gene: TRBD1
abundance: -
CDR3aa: CASSTPGTAAYEQYF
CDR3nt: TGTGCCAGCAGCACACCGGGGACAGCCGCCTACGAGCAGTACTTC

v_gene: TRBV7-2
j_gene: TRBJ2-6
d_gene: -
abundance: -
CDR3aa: CASSKTGLSGANVLTF
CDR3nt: TGTGCCAGCAGCAAAACAGGGTTAAGTGGGGCCAACGTCCTGACTTTC

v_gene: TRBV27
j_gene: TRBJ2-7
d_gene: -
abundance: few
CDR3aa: CASSGQGPYEQYF
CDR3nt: TGTGCCAGCAGTGGGCAGGGACCCTACGAGCAGTACTTC

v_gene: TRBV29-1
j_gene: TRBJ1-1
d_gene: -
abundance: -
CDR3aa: CSVVPRTEAFF
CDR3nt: TGCAGCGTTGTTCCGAGGACTGAAGCTTTCTTT

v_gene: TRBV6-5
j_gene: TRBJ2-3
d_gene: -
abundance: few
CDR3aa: CATQPRGSSTDTQYF
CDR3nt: TGTGCCACCCAACCCCGGGGGAGCAGCACAGATACGCAGTATTTT

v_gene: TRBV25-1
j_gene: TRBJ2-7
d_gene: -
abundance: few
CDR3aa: CASSRGGTSYEQYF
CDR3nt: TGTGCCAGCAGTCGCGGGGGCACGTCCTACGAGCAGTACTTC

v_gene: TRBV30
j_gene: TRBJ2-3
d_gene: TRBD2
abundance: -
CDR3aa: CAWSVAGTDTQYF
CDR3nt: TGTGCCTGGAGTGTAGCGGGGACAGATACGCAGTATTTT

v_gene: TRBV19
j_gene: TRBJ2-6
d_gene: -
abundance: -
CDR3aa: CASSHRGSGANVLTF
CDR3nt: TGTGCCAGTAGTCATCGGGGATCTGGGGCCAACGTCCTGACTTTC

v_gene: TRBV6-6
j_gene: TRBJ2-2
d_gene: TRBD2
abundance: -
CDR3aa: CASTPGTSTGELFF
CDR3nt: TGTGCCAGCACCCCCGGGACTAGCACCGGGGAGCTGTTTTTT

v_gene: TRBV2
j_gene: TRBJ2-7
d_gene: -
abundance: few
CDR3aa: CASSVAGFYEQYF
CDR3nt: TGTGCCAGCAGTGTGGCAGGGTTCTACGAGCAGTACTTC

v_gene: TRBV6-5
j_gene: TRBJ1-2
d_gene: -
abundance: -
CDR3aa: CASSPDGEGYTF
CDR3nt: TGTGCCAGCAGCCCGGACGGAGAAGGCTACACCTTC

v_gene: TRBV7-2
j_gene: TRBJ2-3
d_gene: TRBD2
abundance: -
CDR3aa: CASSAGLAGPTDTQYF
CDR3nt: TGTGCCAGCAGTGCGGGACTAGCGGGGCCCACAGATACGCAGTATTTT

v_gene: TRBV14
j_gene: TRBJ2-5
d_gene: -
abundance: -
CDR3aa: CASSQDQLGETQYF
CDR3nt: TGTGCCAGCAGCCAAGATCAGCTAGGGGAGACCCAGTACTTC

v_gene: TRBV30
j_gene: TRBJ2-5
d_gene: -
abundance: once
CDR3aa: CAWSSYPSRGETQYF
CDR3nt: TGTGCCTGGAGTTCTTACCCTTCCCGGGGGGAGACCCAGTACTTC